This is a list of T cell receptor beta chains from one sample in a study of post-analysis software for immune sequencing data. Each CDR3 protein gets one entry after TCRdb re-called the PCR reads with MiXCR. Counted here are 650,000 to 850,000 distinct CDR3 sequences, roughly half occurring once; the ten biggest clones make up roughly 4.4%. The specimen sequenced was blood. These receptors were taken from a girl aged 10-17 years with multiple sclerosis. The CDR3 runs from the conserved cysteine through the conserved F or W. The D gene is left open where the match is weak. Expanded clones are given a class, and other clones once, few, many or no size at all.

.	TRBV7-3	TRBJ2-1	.	CASSFGPHNEQFF	TGTGCCAGCAGCTTCGGGCCTCACAATGAGCAGTTCTTC
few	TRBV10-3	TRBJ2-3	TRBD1	CAISVAGGDTQYF	TGTGCCATCAGTGTGGCAGGGGGAGATACGCAGTATTTT
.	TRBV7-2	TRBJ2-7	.	CASSATGSHEQYF	TGTGCCAGCAGCGCTACAGGGAGCCACGAGCAGTACTTC
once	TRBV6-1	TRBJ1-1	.	CASRRVNTEAFF	TGTGCCAGCAGGAGGGTGAACACTGAAGCTTTCTTT
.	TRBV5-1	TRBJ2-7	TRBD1	CASSLARGRRTADEQYF	TGCGCCAGCAGCTTGGCCAGGGGGCGTCGAACCGCGGACGAGCAGTACTTC
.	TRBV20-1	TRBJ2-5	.	CSAGTGPMGQETQYF	TGCAGTGCTGGGACGGGCCCAATGGGGCAAGAGACCCAGTACTTC
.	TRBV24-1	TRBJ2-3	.	CATSGPDGRTQYF	TGTGCCACCAGTGGGCCAGACGGTCGTACGCAGTATTTT
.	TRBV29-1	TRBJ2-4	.	CSVQLADGQYF	TGCAGCGTTCAATTAGCGGACGGGCAGTACTTC
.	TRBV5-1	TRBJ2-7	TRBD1	CASGSGQGAFYNEQYF	TGCGCCAGCGGCTCGGGACAGGGGGCTTTCTACAATGAGCAGTACTTC
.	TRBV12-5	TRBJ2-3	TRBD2	CASGQTGTSGTDTQYF	TGTGCTAGTGGGCAGACCGGGACTAGCGGCACAGACACGCAGTATTTT
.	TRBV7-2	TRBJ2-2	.	CASSFLAGGYRELFF	TGTGCCAGCAGCTTTCTGGCAGGGGGGTATAGGGAGCTGTTTTTT
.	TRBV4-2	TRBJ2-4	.	CASSQDRAKNIQYF	TGTGCCAGCAGCCAAGACAGAGCCAAAAACATTCAGTACTTC
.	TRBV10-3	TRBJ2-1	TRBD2	CAISEGLAGGRVFEQFF	TGTGCCATCAGTGAGGGACTAGCGGGGGGGCGGGTCTTTGAGCAGTTCTTC
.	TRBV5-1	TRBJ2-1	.	CASSLGGRDDPYNEQFF	TGCGCCAGCAGCTTGGGAGGCAGGGACGACCCCTACAATGAGCAGTTCTTC
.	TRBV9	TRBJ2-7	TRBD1	CASSVDVTGPYEQYF	TGTGCCAGCAGCGTAGATGTGACAGGGCCCTACGAGCAGTACTTC
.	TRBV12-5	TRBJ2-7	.	CASGLSNDEQYF	TGTGCTAGTGGTTTGTCCAACGACGAGCAGTACTTC
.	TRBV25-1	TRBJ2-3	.	CASSESVITDTQYF	TGTGCCAGCAGTGAATCTGTTATCACAGATACGCAGTATTTT
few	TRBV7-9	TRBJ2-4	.	CASSAGLPKNIQYF	TGTGCCAGCAGCGCCGGACTACCCAAAAACATTCAGTACTTC
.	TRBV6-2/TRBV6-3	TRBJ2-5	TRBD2	CASSSVGGLAGDAQYF	TGTGCCAGCAGTTCAGTAGGCGGACTAGCGGGAGATGCCCAGTACTTC
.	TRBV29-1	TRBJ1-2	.	CSVPGLAGGYTF	TGCAGCGTTCCGGGACTTGCAGGTGGCTACACCTTC
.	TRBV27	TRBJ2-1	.	CASSFVGERSNEQFF	TGTGCCAGCAGTTTCGTTGGCGAAAGGAGTAATGAGCAGTTCTTC
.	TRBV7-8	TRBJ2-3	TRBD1	CASSSLRDRGFDTQYF	TGTGCCAGCAGCTCGCTCCGGGACAGGGGATTTGATACGCAGTATTTT
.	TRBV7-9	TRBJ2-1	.	CASSLPLGADSYNEQFF	TGTGCCAGCAGCTTACCCCTGGGGGCGGATTCCTACAATGAGCAGTTCTTC
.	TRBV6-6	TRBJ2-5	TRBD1	CASSSTRTGARETQYF	TGTGCCAGCAGTTCCACCCGGACAGGGGCTCGGGAGACCCAGTACTTC
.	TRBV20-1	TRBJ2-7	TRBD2	CSAVGGGPGEQYF	TGCAGTGCTGTTGGGGGAGGGCCGGGGGAGCAGTACTTC
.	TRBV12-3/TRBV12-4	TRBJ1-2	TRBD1	CASSTTGSGYGYTF	TGTGCCAGCAGTACGACAGGGTCGGGCTATGGCTACACCTTC
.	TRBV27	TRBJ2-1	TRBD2	CASSRTSGGLMSSYNEQFF	TGTGCCAGCAGTAGGACTAGCGGGGGCCTAATGAGCTCCTACAATGAGCAGTTCTTC
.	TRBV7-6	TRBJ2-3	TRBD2	CASSDAGGRYTATQYF	TGTGCCAGCAGCGATGCGGGGGGGCGATACACAGCTACGCAGTATTTT
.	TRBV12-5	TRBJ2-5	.	CASGLAKAQETQYF	TGTGCTAGTGGTTTGGCTAAAGCACAAGAGACCCAGTACTTC
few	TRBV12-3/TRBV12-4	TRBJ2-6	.	CASSRRVSSGANVLTF	TGTGCCAGCAGCCGGAGGGTGAGCTCTGGGGCCAACGTCCTGACTTTC
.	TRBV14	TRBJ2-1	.	CASSQGLEYEQFF	TGTGCCAGCAGCCAAGGGCTCGAGTATGAGCAGTTCTTC
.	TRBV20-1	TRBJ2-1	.	CSASRGITYNEQFF	TGCAGTGCTAGTAGGGGGATCACCTACAATGAGCAGTTCTTC
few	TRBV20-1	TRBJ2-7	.	CSTRITAAGFYEQYF	TGCAGTACTAGAATAACAGCTGCGGGATTCTACGAGCAGTACTTC
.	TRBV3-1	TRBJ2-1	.	CASSPGGNNNEQFF	TGTGCCAGCAGCCCAGGTGGTAATAACAATGAGCAGTTCTTC